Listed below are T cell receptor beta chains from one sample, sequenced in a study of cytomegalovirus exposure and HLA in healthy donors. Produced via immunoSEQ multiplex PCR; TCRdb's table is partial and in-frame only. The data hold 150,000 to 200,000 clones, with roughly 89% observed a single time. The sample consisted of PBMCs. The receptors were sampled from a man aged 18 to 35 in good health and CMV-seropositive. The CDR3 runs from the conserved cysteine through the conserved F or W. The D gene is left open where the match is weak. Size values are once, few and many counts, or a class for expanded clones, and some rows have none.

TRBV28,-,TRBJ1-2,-,CASSFTAGGYGYTF,TGTGCCAGCAGTTTTACCGCGGGCGGCTATGGCTACACCTTC
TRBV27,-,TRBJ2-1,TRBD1,CASSSTGTGENEQFF,TGTGCCAGCAGTTCGACCGGGACAGGGGAAAATGAGCAGTTCTTC
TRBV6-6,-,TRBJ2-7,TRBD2,CASSYRIAGAEQYF,TGTGCCAGCAGTTACCGTATAGCGGGCGCTGAGCAGTACTTC
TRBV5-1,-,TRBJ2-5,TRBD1,CASSFGRRGQETQYF,TGCGCCAGCAGCTTCGGCCGCAGGGGGCAAGAGACCCAGTACTTC
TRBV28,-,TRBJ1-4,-,CASIDSRNEKLFF,TGTGCCAGCATAGACAGCAGGAATGAAAAACTGTTTTTT
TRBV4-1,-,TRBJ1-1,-,CASSHDWGPTEAFF,TGCGCCAGCAGCCATGACTGGGGGCCCACTGAAGCTTTCTTT
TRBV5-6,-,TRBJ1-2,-,CASSPQGPYGYTF,TGTGCCAGCAGCCCCCAGGGTCCCTATGGCTACACCTTC
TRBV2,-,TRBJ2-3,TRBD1,CASSESRGRTDTQYF,TGTGCCAGCAGTGAATCGAGGGGGCGCACAGATACGCAGTATTTT
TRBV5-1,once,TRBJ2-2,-,CASSLEGAGELFF,TGCGCCAGCAGCTTGGAGGGGGCCGGGGAGCTGTTTTTT
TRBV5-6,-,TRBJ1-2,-,CASSLGGQLYGYTF,TGTGCCAGCAGCTTGGGCGGACAACTCTATGGCTACACCTTC
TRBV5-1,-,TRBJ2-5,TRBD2,CASSFSGTSGPQETQYF,TGCGCCAGCAGCTTCTCGGGGACTAGCGGGCCTCAAGAGACCCAGTACTTC
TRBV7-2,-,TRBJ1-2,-,CASSLARLGGYTF,TGTGCCAGCAGCTTAGCGCGTTTGGGCGGCTACACCTTC
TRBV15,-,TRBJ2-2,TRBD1,CATSKRTGMGTGELFF,TGTGCCACCAGCAAACGGACAGGGATGGGGACGGGGGAGCTGTTTTTT
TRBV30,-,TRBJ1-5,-,CAWSVAWNQPQHF,TGTGCCTGGAGTGTAGCTTGGAATCAGCCCCAGCATTTT